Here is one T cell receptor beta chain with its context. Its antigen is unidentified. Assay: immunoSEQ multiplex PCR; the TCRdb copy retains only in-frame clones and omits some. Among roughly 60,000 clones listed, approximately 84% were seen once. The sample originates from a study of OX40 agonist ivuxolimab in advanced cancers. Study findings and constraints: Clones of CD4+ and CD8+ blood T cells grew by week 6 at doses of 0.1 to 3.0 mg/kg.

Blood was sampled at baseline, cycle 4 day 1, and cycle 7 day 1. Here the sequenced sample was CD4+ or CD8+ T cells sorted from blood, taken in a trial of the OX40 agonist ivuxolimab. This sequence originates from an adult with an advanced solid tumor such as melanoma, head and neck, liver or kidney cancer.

The CDR3 DNA is TGTGCCAGCTCACCACAGGTACTCCGCCTCGCCGAGCAGTACTTC. Amino acids: CASSPQVLRLAEQYF. The chain carries TRBV18 and TRBJ2-5, with D uncertain. With the DNA end fitting TRBJ2-7 better, the J assignment may be wrong. Germline lookup yields CDR1 KGHSH and CDR2 LQKENI. This CDR3 region has 15 residues.